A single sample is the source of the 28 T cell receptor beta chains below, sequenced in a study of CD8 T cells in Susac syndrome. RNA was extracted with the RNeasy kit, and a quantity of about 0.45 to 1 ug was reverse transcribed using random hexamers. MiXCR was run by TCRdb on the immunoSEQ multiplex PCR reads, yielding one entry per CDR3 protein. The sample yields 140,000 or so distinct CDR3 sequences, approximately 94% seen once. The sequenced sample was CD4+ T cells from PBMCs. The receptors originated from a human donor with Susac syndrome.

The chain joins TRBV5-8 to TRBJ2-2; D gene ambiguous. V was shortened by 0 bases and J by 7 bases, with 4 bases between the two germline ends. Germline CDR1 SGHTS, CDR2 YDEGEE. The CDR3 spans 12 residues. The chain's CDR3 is CASSLEFGELFF. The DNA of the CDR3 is TGTGCCAGCAGCTTGGAATTCGGGGAGCTGTTTTTT.

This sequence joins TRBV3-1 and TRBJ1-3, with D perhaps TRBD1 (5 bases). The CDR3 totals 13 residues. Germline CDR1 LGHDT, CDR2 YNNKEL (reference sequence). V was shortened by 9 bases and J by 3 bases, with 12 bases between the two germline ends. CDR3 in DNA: TGTGCCAGTCAGGCAGGGCATGGAAACACCATATATTTT. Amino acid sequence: CASQAGHGNTIYF.

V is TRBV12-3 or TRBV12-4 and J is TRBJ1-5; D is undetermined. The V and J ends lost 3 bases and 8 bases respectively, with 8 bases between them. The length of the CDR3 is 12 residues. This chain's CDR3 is CASSFNLEPQHF. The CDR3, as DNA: TGTGCCAGCAGTTTTAATTTGGAGCCCCAGCATTTT.

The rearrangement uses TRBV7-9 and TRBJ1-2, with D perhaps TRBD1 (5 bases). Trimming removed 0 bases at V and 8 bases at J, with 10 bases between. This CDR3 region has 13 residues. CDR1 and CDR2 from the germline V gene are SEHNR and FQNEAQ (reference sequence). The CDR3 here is CASSLATAYGYTF. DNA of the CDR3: TGTGCCAGCAGCTTAGCGACAGCGTACGGCTACACCTTC. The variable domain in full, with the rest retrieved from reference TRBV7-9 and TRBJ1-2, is DTGVSQNPRHKITKRGQNVTFRCDPISEHNRLYWYRQTLGQGPEFLTYFQNEAQLEKSRLLSDRFSAERPKGSFSTLEIQRTEQGDSAMYLCASSLATAYGYTFGSGTRLTVV.

CDR3 in DNA: TGCAGTGCGACGGGACACTCCCGTGAGGGCTCCTACGAGCAGTACTTC. It yields the protein CSATGHSREGSYEQYF. This chain links TRBV20-1 with TRBJ2-7; possible D gene TRBD1, 6 bases. Trimming shortened V by 6 bases and J by 0 bases, and 21 bases separated the two germline ends. The CDR3 runs 16 residues. Germline V gene sequence: CDR1 DFQATT, CDR2 SNEGSKA (reference sequence).

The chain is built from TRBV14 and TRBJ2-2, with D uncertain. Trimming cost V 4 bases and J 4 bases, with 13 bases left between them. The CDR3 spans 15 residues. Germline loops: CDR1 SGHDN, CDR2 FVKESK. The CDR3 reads CASSPNLAGTGELFF. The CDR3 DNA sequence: TGTGCCAGCAGCCCCAATTTGGCCGGCACCGGGGAGCTGTTTTTT. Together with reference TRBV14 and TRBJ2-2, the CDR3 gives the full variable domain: EAGVTQFPSHSVIEKGQTVTLRCDPISGHDNLYWYRRVMGKEIKFLLHFVKESKQDESGMPNNRFLAERTGGTYSTLKVQPAELEDSGVYFCASSPNLAGTGELFFGEGSRLTVL.

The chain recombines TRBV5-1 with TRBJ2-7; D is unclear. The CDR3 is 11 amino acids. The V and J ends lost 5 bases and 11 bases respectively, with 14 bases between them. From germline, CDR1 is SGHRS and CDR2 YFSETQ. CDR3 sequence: CASSYQGRKYF. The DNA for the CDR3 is TGCGCCAGCAGTTATCAAGGGCGGAAGTACTTC.

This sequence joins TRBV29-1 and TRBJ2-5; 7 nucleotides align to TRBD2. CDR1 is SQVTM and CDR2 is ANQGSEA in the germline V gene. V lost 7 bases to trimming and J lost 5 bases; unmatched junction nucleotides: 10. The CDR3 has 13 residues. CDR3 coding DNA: TGCAGCGCGGGGTCACTAGCGATGGAGACCCAGTACTTC. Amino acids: CSAGSLAMETQYF.

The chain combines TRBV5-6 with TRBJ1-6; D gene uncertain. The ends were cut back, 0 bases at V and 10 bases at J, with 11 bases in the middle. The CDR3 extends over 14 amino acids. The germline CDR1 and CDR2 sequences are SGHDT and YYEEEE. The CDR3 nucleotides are TGTGCCAGCAGCTTGGTAGCTAGCGGATCACCCCTCCACTTT. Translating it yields CASSLVASGSPLHF.

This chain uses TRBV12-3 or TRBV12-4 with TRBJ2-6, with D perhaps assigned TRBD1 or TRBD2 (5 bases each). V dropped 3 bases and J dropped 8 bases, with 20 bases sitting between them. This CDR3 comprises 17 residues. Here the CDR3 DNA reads TGTGCCAGCAGTTTGGAGGTGGGGCTAGGTGGACCCAACGTCCTGACTTTC. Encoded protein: CASSLEVGLGGPNVLTF.

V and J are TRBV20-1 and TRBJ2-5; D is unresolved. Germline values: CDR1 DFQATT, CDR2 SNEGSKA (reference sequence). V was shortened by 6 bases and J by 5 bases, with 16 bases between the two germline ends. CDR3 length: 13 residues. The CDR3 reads CSAQDPPRETQYF. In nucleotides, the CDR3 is TGCAGTGCCCAGGACCCTCCCAGGGAGACCCAGTACTTC.

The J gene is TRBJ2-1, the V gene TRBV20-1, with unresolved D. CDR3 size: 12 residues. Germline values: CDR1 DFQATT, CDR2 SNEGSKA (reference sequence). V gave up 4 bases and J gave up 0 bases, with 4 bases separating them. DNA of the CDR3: TGCAGTGCTACGCTCTCCTACAATGAGCAGTTCTTC. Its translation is CSATLSYNEQFF.

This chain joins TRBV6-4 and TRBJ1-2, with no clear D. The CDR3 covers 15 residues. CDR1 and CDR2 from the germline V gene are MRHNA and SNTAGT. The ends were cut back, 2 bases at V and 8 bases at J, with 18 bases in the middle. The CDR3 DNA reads TGTGCCAGCAGTGACAATGGGTCAGGAGGAGAAGGCTACACCTTC. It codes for CASSDNGSGGEGYTF.

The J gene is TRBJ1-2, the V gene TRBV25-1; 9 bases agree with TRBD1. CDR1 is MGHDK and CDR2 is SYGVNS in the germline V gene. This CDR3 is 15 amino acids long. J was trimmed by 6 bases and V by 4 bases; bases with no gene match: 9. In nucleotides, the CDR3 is TGTGCCAGCAGTGTTCGGACAGGGGCCAGCGATGGCTACACCTTC. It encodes CASSVRTGASDGYTF.

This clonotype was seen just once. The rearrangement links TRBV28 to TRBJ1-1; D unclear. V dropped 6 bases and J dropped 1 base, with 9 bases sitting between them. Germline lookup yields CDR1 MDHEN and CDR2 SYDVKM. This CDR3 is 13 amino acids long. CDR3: CASRRDGNTEAFF. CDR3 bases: TGTGCCAGCAGACGGGATGGGAACACTGAAGCTTTCTTT.

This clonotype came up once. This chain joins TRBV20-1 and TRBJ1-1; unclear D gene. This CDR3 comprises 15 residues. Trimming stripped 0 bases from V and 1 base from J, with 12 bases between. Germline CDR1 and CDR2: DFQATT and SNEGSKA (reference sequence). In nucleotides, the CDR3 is TGCAGTGCTAGAGATGTGGGGAGGTCGAACACTGAAGCTTTCTTT. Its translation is CSARDVGRSNTEAFF.

The CDR3 coding sequence is TGCGCCAGCAGCTTGTTGGACCTCCCCGGGGACGAGCAGTACTTC. Protein sequence: CASSLLDLPGDEQYF. This chain links TRBV5-1 with TRBJ2-7, with D possibly TRBD2 on 5 matching bases. Between the trimmed V and J ends, which lost 1 base and 5 bases, there was a span of 16 bases. Germline V lookup: CDR1 SGHRS, CDR2 YFSETQ. This CDR3 has 15 residues.

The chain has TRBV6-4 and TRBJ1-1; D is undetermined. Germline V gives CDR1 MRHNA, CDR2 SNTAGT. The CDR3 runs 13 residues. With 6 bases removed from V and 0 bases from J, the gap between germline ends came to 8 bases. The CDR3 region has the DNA TGTGCCAGCAGAAAGGAGATGAACACTGAAGCTTTCTTT. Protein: CASRKEMNTEAFF.

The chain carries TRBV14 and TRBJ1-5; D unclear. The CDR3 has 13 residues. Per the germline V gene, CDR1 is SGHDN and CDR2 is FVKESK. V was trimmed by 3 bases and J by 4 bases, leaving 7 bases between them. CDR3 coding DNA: TGTGCCAGCAGCCAGGCCCCAAATCAGCCCCAGCATTTT. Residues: CASSQAPNQPQHF. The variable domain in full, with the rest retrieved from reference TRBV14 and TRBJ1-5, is EAGVTQFPSHSVIEKGQTVTLRCDPISGHDNLYWYRRVMGKEIKFLLHFVKESKQDESGMPNNRFLAERTGGTYSTLKVQPAELEDSGVYFCASSQAPNQPQHFGDGTRLSIL.

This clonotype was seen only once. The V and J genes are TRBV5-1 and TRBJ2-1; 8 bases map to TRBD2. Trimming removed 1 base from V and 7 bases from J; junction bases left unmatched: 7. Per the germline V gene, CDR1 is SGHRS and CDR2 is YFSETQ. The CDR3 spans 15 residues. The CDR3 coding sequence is TGCGCCAGCAGCTTGACACTAGCGGTGGGGAATGAGCAGTTCTTC. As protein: CASSLTLAVGNEQFF. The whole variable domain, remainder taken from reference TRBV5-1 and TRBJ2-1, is KAGVTQTPRYLIKTRGQQVTLSCSPISGHRSVSWYQQTPGQGLQFLFEYFSETQRNKGNFPGRFSGRQFSNSRSEMNVSTLELGDSALYLCASSLTLAVGNEQFFGPGTRLTVL.

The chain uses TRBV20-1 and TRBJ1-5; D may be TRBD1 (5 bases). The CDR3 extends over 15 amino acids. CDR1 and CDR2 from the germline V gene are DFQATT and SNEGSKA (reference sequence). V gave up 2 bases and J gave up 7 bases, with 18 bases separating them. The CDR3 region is CSARSWAGQEQPQHF. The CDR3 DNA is TGCAGTGCTAGATCCTGGGCAGGGCAGGAACAGCCCCAGCATTTT.

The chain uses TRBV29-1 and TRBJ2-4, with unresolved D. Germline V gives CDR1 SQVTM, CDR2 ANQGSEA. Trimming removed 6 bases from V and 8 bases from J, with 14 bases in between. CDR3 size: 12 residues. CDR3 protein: CSVVHTQDIQYF. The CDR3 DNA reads TGCAGCGTCGTTCACACCCAAGACATTCAGTACTTC.

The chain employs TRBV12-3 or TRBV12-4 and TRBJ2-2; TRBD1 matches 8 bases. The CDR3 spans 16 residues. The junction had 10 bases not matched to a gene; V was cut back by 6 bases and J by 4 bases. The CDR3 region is CASRHPDRGGTGELFF. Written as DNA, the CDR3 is TGTGCCAGCAGACACCCCGACAGGGGTGGCACCGGGGAGCTGTTTTTT.

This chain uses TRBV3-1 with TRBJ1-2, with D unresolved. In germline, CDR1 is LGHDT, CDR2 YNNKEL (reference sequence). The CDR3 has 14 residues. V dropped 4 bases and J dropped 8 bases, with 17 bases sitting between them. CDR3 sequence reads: CASSPTGSILGYTF. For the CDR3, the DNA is TGTGCCAGCAGCCCCACGGGGTCTATTCTGGGCTACACCTTC.

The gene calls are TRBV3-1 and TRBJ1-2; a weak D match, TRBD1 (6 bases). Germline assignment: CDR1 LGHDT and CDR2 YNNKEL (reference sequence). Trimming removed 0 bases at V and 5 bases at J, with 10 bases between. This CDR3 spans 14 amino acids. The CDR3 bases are TGTGCCAGCAGCCAAGACAGGGGCGTTTATGGCTACACCTTC. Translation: CASSQDRGVYGYTF. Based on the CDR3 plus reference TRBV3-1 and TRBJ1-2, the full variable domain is DTAVSQTPKYLVTQMGNDKSIKCEQNLGHDTMYWYKQDSKKFLKIMFSYNNKELIINETVPNRFSPKSPDKAHLNLHINSLELGDSAVYFCASSQDRGVYGYTFGSGTRLTVV.

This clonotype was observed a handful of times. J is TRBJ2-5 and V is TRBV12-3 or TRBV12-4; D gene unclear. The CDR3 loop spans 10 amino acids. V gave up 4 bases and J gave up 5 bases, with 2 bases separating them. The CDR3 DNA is TGTGCCAGCAGTTACGAGACCCAGTACTTC. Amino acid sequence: CASSYETQYF.

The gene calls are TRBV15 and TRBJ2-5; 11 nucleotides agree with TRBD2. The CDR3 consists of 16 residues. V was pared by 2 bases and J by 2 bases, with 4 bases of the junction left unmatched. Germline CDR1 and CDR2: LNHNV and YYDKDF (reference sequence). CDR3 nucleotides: TGTGCCACCAGCAGACCGACTAGCGGGATGCAAGAGACCCAGTACTTC. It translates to CATSRPTSGMQETQYF.

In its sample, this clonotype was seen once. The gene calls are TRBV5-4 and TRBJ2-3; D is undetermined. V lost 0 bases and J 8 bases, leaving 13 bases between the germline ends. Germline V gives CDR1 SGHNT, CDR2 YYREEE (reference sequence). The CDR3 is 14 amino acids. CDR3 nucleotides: TGTGCCAGCAGCTTGGACTCCCTGGAAGGTACGCAGTATTTT. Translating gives CASSLDSLEGTQYF.